The rows below give T cell receptor beta chains drawn from one sample of a study of PD-1 blockade in classical Hodgkin lymphoma. Generated by immunoSEQ multiplex PCR, the TCRdb table keeps only in-frame clones and is missing some. The profile shows about 30,000 clones, over 75% of them singletons. The specimen comprised peripheral blood mononuclear cells (PBMCs), sampled before the fourth cycle of nivolumab. The origin of the receptors is a human donor with classical Hodgkin lymphoma. CDR3s include the opening cysteine and the closing phenylalanine or tryptophan. The D gene is left open where the match is weak. Not every row has a clone size; where given, it reads once, few, many or a size class.

>.|TRBJ2-7|TRBV5-4|.
TGTGCCAGCAGCCAAGGTTTGAGAACCTACGAGCAGTACTTC
CASSQGLRTYEQYF
>.|TRBJ2-1|TRBV11-3|.
TGTGCCAGCAGCTTAGGCCCGGTTTCACAATACAATGAGCAGTTCTTC
CASSLGPVSQYNEQFF
>.|TRBJ2-1|TRBV7-2|.
TGTGCCAGCAGCACCGGACTTTTTTACAATGAGCAGTTCTTC
CASSTGLFYNEQFF
>.|TRBJ1-1|TRBV29-1|.
TGCAGCGTTCGTTGGAGGGGGACTGAAGCTTTCTTT
CSVRWRGTEAFF
>.|TRBJ1-1|TRBV11-2|.
TGTGCCAGCAGCTTAGGCACTCCGAACACTGAAGCTTTCTTT
CASSLGTPNTEAFF
>.|TRBJ2-1|TRBV2|TRBD2
TGTGCCAGCAGTGAAGCGCCAAAGATGGGACTAGCGGGGCTTTACAATGAGCAGTTCTTC
CASSEAPKMGLAGLYNEQFF
>.|TRBJ1-1|TRBV6-6|.
TGTGCCAGCAGTTACTCACGGGACGCCGATGAAGCTTTCTTT
CASSYSRDADEAFF
>.|TRBJ2-2|TRBV6-4|.
TGTGCCAGCAGTGACTCGGCCAGCACGAACACCGGGGAGCTGTTTTTT
CASSDSASTNTGELFF
>.|TRBJ2-1|TRBV11-1|.
TGTGCCAGCAGCCCCCGGAGGGACTCCTACAATGAGCAGTTCTTC
CASSPRRDSYNEQFF
>.|TRBJ2-5|TRBV7-2|.
TGTGCCAGCAGCCGACCCCGGTACCAAGAGACCCAGTACTTC
CASSRPRYQETQYF
>.|TRBJ1-5|TRBV19|.
TGTGCCAGTAGTATAGTTTCCGGTCAGCCCCAGCATTTT
CASSIVSGQPQHF
>.|TRBJ1-1|TRBV4-2|.
TGTGCCAGCAGCTTGGACGGGAACACTGAAGCTTTCTTT
CASSLDGNTEAFF
>.|TRBJ1-1|TRBV5-1|.
TGCGCCAGCAGCTTGGTTCAGGCCCGGGGGGACACTGAAGCTTTCTTT
CASSLVQARGDTEAFF
>.|TRBJ1-1|TRBV28|TRBD1
TGTGCCAGCAGTCCAGGGACAGGTGACAGGAACACTGAAGCTTTCTTT
CASSPGTGDRNTEAFF
>once|TRBJ1-3|TRBV10-3|TRBD1
TGTGCCTACGGGAACAGGGGGAGCTCTGGAAACACCATATATTTT
CAYGNRGSSGNTIYF
>.|TRBJ2-2|TRBV10-3|.
TGTGCCACGAGACCAACGAACACCGGGGAGCTGTTTTTT
CATRPTNTGELFF
>.|TRBJ1-5|TRBV9|.
TGTGCCAGCAGCGTGTCACAGAGTTATCAGCCCCAGCATTTT
CASSVSQSYQPQHF
>.|TRBJ1-2|TRBV11-3|TRBD1
TGTGCCAGCAGCCCCAGGGGGCCGGGCTATGGCTACACCTTC
CASSPRGPGYGYTF
>.|TRBJ2-7|TRBV7-2|.
TGTGCCAGCAGCTCAACTTCAGCGGGCAACTCCTACGAGCAGTACTTC
CASSSTSAGNSYEQYF
>.|TRBJ2-5|TRBV7-2|.
TGTGCCAGCAGCTTAGTAATGGGGGAAGAGACCCAGTACTTC
CASSLVMGEETQYF
>.|TRBJ1-1|TRBV29-1|.
TGCAGCGTTGAAGTACTCGTGAACACTGAAGCTTTCTTT
CSVEVLVNTEAFF
>.|TRBJ2-3|TRBV5-1|.
TGCGCCAGCAGCTCTGGGCCCTCCCAACAGGGTACGCAGTATTTT
CASSSGPSQQGTQYF
>.|TRBJ1-4|TRBV5-6|.
TGTGCCAGCAGCTTGGGGGCAGGGGCTAATGAAAAACTGTTTTTT
CASSLGAGANEKLFF
>.|TRBJ1-1|TRBV5-8|.
TGTGCCAGCAGCGGAAATACGTTTGAAGCTTTCTTT
CASSGNTFEAFF
>.|TRBJ1-5|TRBV5-1|.
TGCGCCAGCAGCTTGGACGAGGGTCTTGGACAGCCCCAGCATTTT
CASSLDEGLGQPQHF
>.|TRBJ2-5|TRBV28|TRBD1
TGTGCCAGCAGTCTCCCGGGACAGGGAGAAGAGACCCAGTACTTC
CASSLPGQGEETQYF
>.|TRBJ2-5|TRBV29-1|.
TGCAGCGTCGGAAGGGGGGCAAGAGAGACCCAGTACTTC
CSVGRGARETQYF
>once|TRBJ2-5|TRBV2|.
TGTGCCAGCAGTGAAGATGGAGAGACCCAGTACTTC
CASSEDGETQYF
>.|TRBJ1-1|TRBV29-1|.
TGCAGCGTGGTGGGGTGGATGAACACTGAAGCTTTCTTT
CSVVGWMNTEAFF
>.|TRBJ1-1|TRBV5-1|TRBD1
TGCGCCAGCAGCTGGTGGGAGGGGGCGGAAGCTTTCTTT
CASSWWEGAEAFF
>.|TRBJ2-2|TRBV7-6|.
TGTGCCAGCAGCTTAGGCTGGAACACCGGGGAGCTGTTTTTT
CASSLGWNTGELFF
>once|TRBJ2-2|TRBV4-3|TRBD2
TGCGCCAGCAGCCAAGGGGTAGCGGGGGCCTTCACCGGGGAGCTGTTTTTT
CASSQGVAGAFTGELFF
>.|TRBJ1-1|TRBV6-5|.
TGTGCCAGCAGGCACGAAGTGGGAGCTTTCTTT
CASRHEVGAFF
>.|TRBJ2-1|TRBV27|.
TGTGCCAGCAGTTTTTCGGGCCCCCCTAATGAGCAGTTCTTC
CASSFSGPPNEQFF
>.|TRBJ2-1|TRBV5-4|TRBD2
TGTGCCAGCAGCTTGGAAAGCGGGAGGTCATACAATGAGCAGTTCTTC
CASSLESGRSYNEQFF
>.|TRBJ1-4|TRBV5-1|.
TGCGCCAGCAGCTTGGCTCGACCGGGGGCTGAAAAACTGTTTTTT
CASSLARPGAEKLFF
>.|TRBJ2-6|TRBV18|.
TGTGCCAGCTCACCACGACCGCTAATTCAGGGGGGTCTTGGGGCCAACGTCCTGACTTTC
CASSPRPLIQGGLGANVLTF
>.|TRBJ1-2|TRBV5-8|.
TGTGCCAGCAGCTTGAAAGGGGAGGTGGGCTACACCTTC
CASSLKGEVGYTF
>once|TRBJ1-6|TRBV28|TRBD1
TGTGCCAGCAGGGGGGACAGGGGTTTGTCACCCCTCCACTTT
CASRGDRGLSPLHF
>few|TRBJ1-1|TRBV7-6|.
TGTGCCAGCAGCTTCGAACAGGGGAACACTGAAGCTTTCTTT
CASSFEQGNTEAFF
>.|TRBJ2-3|TRBV11-2|TRBD2
TGTGCCAGCAGCCTTCTAGCGGGGATTAGCACAGATACGCAGTATTTT
CASSLLAGISTDTQYF
>.|TRBJ1-2|TRBV7-2|TRBD1
TGTGCCAGCAGCCTCGGGACAGCTAACTATGGCTACACCTTC
CASSLGTANYGYTF
>.|TRBJ2-7|TRBV6-1|.
TGTGCCAGCAGAGACGGGGGACCTTACTCCTACGAGCAGTACTTC
CASRDGGPYSYEQYF
>.|TRBJ1-6|TRBV11-3|.
TGTGCCAGCAGCTTAGGGACACACGGCCGGGGGGCCCTCCACTTT
CASSLGTHGRGALHF
>.|TRBJ2-3|TRBV5-8|TRBD2
TGTGCCAGCAGCTTGGCCGGGACTAGCCCCACAGATACGCAGTATTTT
CASSLAGTSPTDTQYF
>.|TRBJ2-7|TRBV7-3|.
TGTGCCAGCAGCTTAAACGAGGGCCCCTACGAGCAGTACTTC
CASSLNEGPYEQYF
>.|TRBJ1-1|TRBV4-3|.
TGCGCCAGCGCACACGCTCAGGGTCTCACTGAAGCTTTCTTT
CASAHAQGLTEAFF
>.|TRBJ1-1|TRBV11-3|.
TGTGCCAGCAGCCTAGGGGAGGGGGCTTTCTTT
CASSLGEGAFF
>.|TRBJ2-3|TRBV5-1|TRBD1
TGCGCCAGCAGCGGCCGGACAGGGGTCAGCACAGATACGCAGTATTTT
CASSGRTGVSTDTQYF
>.|TRBJ1-1|TRBV11-3|.
TGTGCCAGCAGCCTTACTACTGAAGCTTTCTTT
CASSLTTEAFF
>.|TRBJ1-5|TRBV10-2|.
TGCGCCAGTACTGCCTCAGGTGGAAATCAGCCCCAGCATTTT
CASTASGGNQPQHF
>.|TRBJ1-2|TRBV9|.
TGTGCCAGCAGCGTAGGATCAGGACATTTGGTCGACTACACCTTC
CASSVGSGHLVDYTF
>.|TRBJ1-3|TRBV5-6|.
TGTGCCAGCAGCTGGGGGACCTCCGTTGGAAACACCATATATTTT
CASSWGTSVGNTIYF
>.|TRBJ2-7|TRBV6-5|TRBD1
TGTGCCAGCAGTTTGGGACAGAGCTACGAGCAGTACTTC
CASSLGQSYEQYF
>.|TRBJ1-1|TRBV5-1|TRBD1
TGCGCCAGCAGCTTGGATCTAGACAGGGGGAATGAAGCTTTCTTT
CASSLDLDRGNEAFF
>once|TRBJ1-2|TRBV11-3|.
TGTGCCAGCAGCCTCCCGGGCCCGGGCTACGGCTACACCTTC
CASSLPGPGYGYTF
>.|TRBJ2-7|TRBV30|.
TGTGCCTGGAATGGGGGGCCTTACGAGCAGTACTTC
CAWNGGPYEQYF